The 19 T cell receptor beta chains below were found in one sample sequenced in a study of T cells in Graves' hyperthyroidism and ophthalmopathy. Authors of the study amplified TCR beta CDR3 regions from RNA transcripts. RT-PCR in the first round (using the HTBI primer set) targeted the TCR CDR3. One entry per CDR3 protein, called by TCRdb with MiXCR from the multiplex PCR reads. The top ten clones hold less than 3.5% of a sample with hundreds of thousands of distinct CDR3 sequences, around 16% of them seen once. Sequenced sample: blood. These receptors were collected from a woman in her forties with Graves' ophthalmopathy.

This clonotype was detected ten times or more. The rearrangement links TRBV27 to TRBJ1-2; weak D call: TRBD1 (5 bases). The germline V and J ends were trimmed by 5 bases and 4 bases, with 17 bases remaining between them. The CDR3 is made up of 15 amino acids. In germline, CDR1 is MNHEY, CDR2 SMNVEV (reference sequence). The chain's CDR3 is CASSTWGKGSYGYTF. The DNA of the CDR3 is TGTGCCAGCAGTACCTGGGGGAAAGGGAGCTATGGCTACACCTTC.

This clonotype has only a few counts. This chain links TRBV2 with TRBJ1-2, with 11 bases that match TRBD1. Germline V gene lookup returns CDR1 SNHLY and CDR2 FYNNEI. The CDR3 extends over 16 amino acids. The V and J ends lost 5 bases and 2 bases, in that order; junction bases with no gene match: 7. CDR3: CASSTGTGGLNYGYTF. The CDR3, as DNA: TGTGCCAGCAGTACCGGGACAGGGGGGTTAAACTATGGCTACACCTTC. The variable domain in full, with the rest retrieved from reference TRBV2 and TRBJ1-2, is EPEVTQTPSHQVTQMGQEVILRCVPISNHLYFYWYRQILGQKVEFLVSFYNNEISEKSEIFDDQFSVERPDGSNFTLKIRSTKLEDSAMYFCASSTGTGGLNYGYTFGSGTRLTVV.

The chain couples TRBV2 to TRBJ1-4; 7 positions match TRBD1. The trim removed 7 bases at V and 8 bases at J, leaving 7 bases unmatched. Looked up from germline, CDR1 is SNHLY and CDR2 is FYNNEI. This CDR3 is 13 amino acids long. The CDR3 protein is CASNTDREEKLFF. CDR3 nucleotide sequence: TGTGCCAGCAATACCGACAGGGAGGAAAAACTGTTTTTT.

This clonotype showed up just a few times. CDR3 amino acids: CSATRGGVGSPLHF. The CDR3 bases are TGCAGTGCTACCCGAGGGGGGGTGGGTTCACCCCTCCACTTT. The chain joins TRBV20-1 to TRBJ1-6; perhaps TRBD1 as D (6 bases). Germline V gives CDR1 DFQATT, CDR2 SNEGSKA (reference sequence). This CDR3 region has 14 residues. V lost 4 bases, J lost 9 bases, and 16 bases lay in between.

V and J are TRBV10-3 and TRBJ1-3; 7 nucleotides agree with TRBD1. This CDR3 region has 15 residues. Germline-derived CDR1 and CDR2 are ENHRY and SYGVKD. Losses at the gene ends were 8 bases for V and 0 bases for J; bases not matched to a gene: 7. The CDR3 protein is CAIGGDSSSGNTIYF. CDR3 nucleotide sequence: TGTGCCATCGGGGGGGACAGTAGCTCTGGAAACACCATATATTTT.

This clonotype was recorded at least ten times. V is TRBV6-4 and J is TRBJ2-3; maybe TRBD2 (5 bases). The CDR3 runs 15 residues. CDR1 MRHNA and CDR2 SNTAGT come from the germline V gene. V lost 0 bases and J lost 0, with 7 bases in between. The CDR3 spells CASSDSGGSTDTQYF. For the CDR3, the DNA is TGTGCCAGCAGTGACTCTGGCGGGAGCACAGATACGCAGTATTTT.

This clonotype was picked up many times. J is TRBJ2-5 and V is TRBV7-2; 12 nucleotides agree with TRBD1. The CDR3 covers 17 residues. Germline V gene data show CDR1 as SGHTA and CDR2 as FQGNSA. Germline trimming cut 4 bases from V and 3 bases from J; bases unmatched to any gene: 9. CDR3 DNA: TGTGCCAGCAGCTCCCCCAGGGACAGGGGGCTTGAAGAGACCCAGTACTTC. It codes for CASSSPRDRGLEETQYF.

The chain is built from TRBV11-2 and TRBJ2-5; possible D gene TRBD2, 6 bases. V lost 2 bases and J lost 5, with 21 bases in between. The CDR3 is made up of 17 amino acids. The V gene's germline CDR1 is SGHAT and CDR2 FQNNGV. CDR3 coding DNA: TGTGCCAGCAGCTTAACCTACCGGGGCACAGGAGGGGAGACCCAGTACTTC. This encodes CASSLTYRGTGGETQYF.

The table lists this clonotype with many counts. This chain links TRBV2 with TRBJ1-2; D uncertain. CDR3 length equals 14 residues. The V gene lost 3 bases and the J gene lost 4 bases, with 12 bases spanning the gap. Germline V gene sequence: CDR1 SNHLY, CDR2 FYNNEI. CDR3 sequence (DNA): TGTGCCAGCAGTGATACAGCCCTGTCCTATGGCTACACCTTC. This codes for CASSDTALSYGYTF.

This clonotype was seen more than once but under ten times. J is TRBJ2-2 and V is TRBV20-1, with 7 bases identical to TRBD1. There are 16 residues in the CDR3. The junction had 7 bases not matched to a gene; V was cut back by 0 bases and J by 3 bases. Germline CDR1 is DFQATT and CDR2 is SNEGSKA (reference sequence). The CDR3 coding sequence is TGCAGTGCTAGAGATAACCACAGGGGTGACACCGGGGAGCTGTTTTTT. This gives the protein CSARDNHRGDTGELFF.

This clonotype was counted a few times. CDR3 region: CASSSRGTRGKYNEQFF. CDR3 DNA: TGTGCCAGCAGTTCGAGGGGGACAAGGGGAAAGTACAATGAGCAGTTCTTC. This chain joins TRBV28 and TRBJ2-1, with D possibly matching TRBD1 (6 bases). CDR3 length: 17 residues. Germline-derived CDR1 and CDR2 are MDHEN and SYDVKM. Trimming left V 4 bases short and J 4 bases short, with 20 bases between. The variable domain in full, with the rest retrieved from reference TRBV28 and TRBJ2-1, is DVKVTQSSRYLVKRTGEKVFLECVQDMDHENMFWYRQDPGLGLRLIYFSYDVKMKEKGDIPEGYSVSREKKERFSLILESASTNQTSMYLCASSSRGTRGKYNEQFFGPGTRLTVL.

The chain couples TRBV6-6 to TRBJ2-3; tentatively, D is TRBD2 (5 bases). CDR3 length: 16 amino acids. V lost 0 bases and J 0 bases, leaving 10 bases between the germline ends. Germline values: CDR1 MNHNY, CDR2 SVGAGI (reference sequence). The CDR3 DNA sequence: TGTGCCAGCAGTTACTCGAAAGCGGCGAGCACAGATACGCAGTATTTT. Amino acid sequence: CASSYSKAASTDTQYF.

In its sample, this clonotype was seen many times. This chain joins TRBV28 and TRBJ2-4; D tentatively fits TRBD1 or TRBD2 (6 bases each). Trimming left V 2 bases short and J 2 bases short, with 13 bases between. Germline lookup yields CDR1 MDHEN and CDR2 SYDVKM. The CDR3 contains 16 residues. The CDR3 DNA sequence: TGTGCCAGCAGTTTAATGGGGGGCGCAACCAAAAACATTCAGTACTTC. As protein: CASSLMGGATKNIQYF.

The gene calls are TRBV3-1 and TRBJ1-1, with TRBD1 matching 10 bases. From germline, CDR1 is LGHDT and CDR2 YNNKEL (reference sequence). The CDR3 totals 15 residues. J was trimmed by 5 bases and V by 1 base; bases with no gene match: 4. This CDR3 is CASSQGGTGVTEAFF. The DNA for the CDR3 is TGTGCCAGCAGCCAAGGAGGGACAGGGGTTACTGAAGCTTTCTTT.

This clonotype was detected ten times or more. The CDR3 protein is CASGSPTGELFF. Written as DNA, the CDR3 is TGTGCCAGCGGCAGCCCCACCGGGGAGCTGTTTTTT. The V call is TRBV11-2, the J call TRBJ2-2, with D unresolved. V dropped 8 bases and J dropped 4 bases, with 8 bases sitting between them. This CDR3 contains 12 residues. Germline V gene data show CDR1 as SGHAT and CDR2 as FQNNGV.

The chain combines TRBV20-1 with TRBJ1-2; no reliable D call. The V gene lost 6 bases and the J gene lost 1 base, with 15 bases spanning the gap. The CDR3 runs 14 residues. CDR1 DFQATT and CDR2 SNEGSKA come from the germline V gene (reference sequence). CDR3 nucleotides: TGCAGTGCCCCCGACACCAAGAGTAACTATGGCTACACCTTC. Amino acid sequence: CSAPDTKSNYGYTF.

This chain connects TRBV7-9 to TRBJ1-2; a weak D match, TRBD1 (5 bases). CDR1 is SEHNR and CDR2 is FQNEAQ in the germline V gene (reference sequence). Between the trimmed V and J ends, which lost 9 bases and 5 bases, there was a span of 16 bases. The CDR3 sequence is 13 residues long. CDR3 sequence (DNA): TGTGCCAGTGGTCACGGGGGGGAGTATGGCTACACCTTC. Residues: CASGHGGEYGYTF.

This clonotype was seen more than once but under ten times. The V call is TRBV29-1, the J call TRBJ2-7, with a tentative D call TRBD2 (6 bases). CDR1 and CDR2 (germline): SQVTM, ANQGSEA. The CDR3 has 14 amino acids. V lost 4 bases and J 7 bases, leaving 20 bases between the germline ends. The CDR3 spells CSVVRESPGGEQYF. CDR3 DNA: TGCAGCGTTGTACGGGAGTCTCCTGGTGGGGAGCAGTACTTC.

This clonotype was seen many times. The V gene is TRBV7-9, the J gene TRBJ2-3, with TRBD1 as a possible D gene (6 bases). This CDR3 region has 16 residues. Germline V gene data show CDR1 as SEHNR and CDR2 as FQNEAQ (reference sequence). Trimming removed 5 bases at V and 5 bases at J, with 20 bases between. DNA for the CDR3: TGTGCCAGCAGCCCAGGCCCGCAGGGGATGGGAGATACGCAGTATTTT. Its protein is CASSPGPQGMGDTQYF.